A selection of T cell receptor beta chains follows, all from one sample in a study of beta chain features in type 1 diabetes. Measured with immunoSEQ multiplex PCR; TCRdb has only the in-frame clones, and not every one. The profile shows around 400,000 clones, approximately 15% of them singletons. The sequencing input was naive CD4+ T cells from blood. The receptors were sampled from a young woman in good health. Each CDR3 is given with its conserved first and last residue. Each record gives: V gene, J gene, D gene, clone size, CDR3 protein, CDR3 DNA. The D gene is left open where the match is weak. Where a row states a size, it is once, few, many or the class of an expanded clone; other rows omit it.

>TRBV5-6|TRBJ2-1|TRBD2|few
CASSMAGLTYNEQFF
TGTGCCAGCAGCATGGCGGGACTAACCTACAATGAGCAGTTCTTC
>TRBV15|TRBJ1-2|NA|NA
CATSRDRDYGYTF
TGTGCCACCAGCAGAGATCGGGACTATGGCTACACCTTC
>TRBV27|TRBJ2-5|TRBD2|few
CASSISGRTETQYF
TGTGCCAGCAGCATTAGCGGGAGAACTGAGACCCAGTACTTC
>TRBV5-1|TRBJ2-1|NA|NA
CASSLGQGGNEQFF
TGCGCCAGCAGCTTAGGTCAGGGGGGCAATGAGCAGTTCTTC
>TRBV2|TRBJ2-1|NA|few
CASSDLSGQFF
TGTGCCAGCAGTGACTTGAGTGGGCAGTTCTTC
>TRBV4-3|TRBJ1-2|NA|NA
CASSQDVGDGYTF
TGCGCCAGCAGCCAAGATGTCGGGGATGGCTACACCTTC
>TRBV29-1|TRBJ2-1|NA|NA
CSVEGGSSYNEQFF
TGCAGCGTTGAAGGCGGTAGCTCCTACAATGAGCAGTTCTTC
>TRBV4-2|TRBJ2-1|TRBD2|few
CASSPGLHNEQFF
TGTGCCAGCAGCCCGGGACTACACAATGAGCAGTTCTTC
>TRBV5-4|TRBJ2-4|TRBD2|NA
CASSLALAGSKNIQYF
TGTGCCAGCAGCTTGGCCTTAGCGGGAAGTAAAAACATTCAGTACTTC
>TRBV29-1|TRBJ1-1|NA|NA
CSVLNTEAFF
TGCAGCGTTTTAAACACTGAAGCTTTCTTT
>TRBV23-1|TRBJ1-2|NA|few
CASSQSTEDFGLGYTF
TGCGCCAGCAGTCAATCGACAGAAGATTTTGGTTTAGGCTACACCTTC
>TRBV20-1|TRBJ2-5|NA|few
CSARDRETQYF
TGCAGTGCCCGGGATCGAGAGACCCAGTACTTC
>TRBV28|TRBJ2-1|TRBD2|NA
CASSLASASGSNEQFF
TGTGCCAGCAGTTTAGCCTCGGCTAGCGGGAGCAATGAGCAGTTCTTC
>TRBV7-3|TRBJ2-1|TRBD2|few
CASGPQTSGVGRDEQFF
TGTGCCAGCGGGCCACAGACGTCGGGAGTAGGGAGGGATGAGCAGTTCTTC
>TRBV30|TRBJ1-5|TRBD1|NA
CAWSGQGARQPQHF
TGTGCCTGGAGTGGTCAGGGGGCGAGGCAGCCCCAGCATTTT
>TRBV5-4|TRBJ2-1|NA|NA
CASATSGVVYNEQFF
TGTGCCAGCGCCACTTCAGGGGTGGTTTACAATGAGCAGTTCTTC
>TRBV6-6|TRBJ1-2|NA|NA
CASNDNNYGYTF
TGTGCCAGCAATGACAATAACTATGGCTACACCTTC
>TRBV2|TRBJ2-7|NA|NA
CATISMTSYSNEQYF
TGTGCCACTATTTCTATGACTTCCTATAGTAACGAGCAGTACTTC
>TRBV7-2|TRBJ2-5|TRBD1|NA
CASSRARDSQTQYF
TGTGCCAGCAGCCGAGCCCGGGACAGTCAGACCCAGTACTTC
>TRBV29-1|TRBJ1-1|NA|few
CSVRGIMNTEAFF
TGCAGCGTTCGGGGGATCATGAACACTGAAGCTTTCTTT
>TRBV6-6|TRBJ2-1|TRBD2|few
CASSSGGEQFF
TGTGCCAGCAGCTCGGGGGGAGAGCAGTTCTTC
>TRBV30|TRBJ2-7|TRBD1|few
CAWSPGGHRSYEQYF
TGTGCCTGGAGTCCAGGGGGCCATCGGTCATACGAGCAGTACTTC
>TRBV21-1|TRBJ2-7|NA|NA
CASSVGRSTYEQYF
TGTGCCAGCAGCGTCGGGAGGTCTACCTACGAGCAGTACTTC
>TRBV7-3|TRBJ2-7|NA|NA
CASSLSAGEQYF
TGTGCCAGCAGCTTAAGCGCAGGGGAGCAGTACTTC
>TRBV5-6|TRBJ2-7|TRBD2|few
CASSFPGLAGVSSSYEQYF
TGTGCCAGCAGCTTTCCGGGACTAGCGGGAGTCTCTAGCTCCTACGAGCAGTACTTC
>TRBV9|TRBJ2-1|TRBD2|NA
CASSVGPSGSYNEQFF
TGTGCCAGCAGCGTAGGCCCTAGCGGGAGCTACAATGAGCAGTTCTTC
>TRBV18|TRBJ1-1|NA|NA
CASSGEGRGTEAFF
TGTGCCAGCTCCGGGGAGGGACGGGGCACTGAAGCTTTCTTT
>TRBV2|TRBJ1-2|NA|NA
CASRRQENYGYTF
TGTGCCAGCAGGCGACAGGAAAACTATGGCTACACCTTC
>TRBV29-1|TRBJ2-1|NA|few
CSVESGYSYNEQFF
TGCAGCGTCGAGAGCGGGTACTCCTACAATGAGCAGTTCTTC
>TRBV7-9|TRBJ2-7|NA|few
CASSSDRISYEQYF
TGTGCCAGCAGCTCAGACAGGATCTCCTACGAGCAGTACTTC
>TRBV27|TRBJ2-2|NA|NA
CASSLRGPTPGELFF
TGTGCCAGCAGTTTGCGGGGACCAACCCCCGGGGAGCTGTTTTTT
>TRBV4-1|TRBJ2-5|TRBD2|NA
CASSLAGAETQYF
TGCGCCAGCAGCCTAGCGGGAGCAGAGACCCAGTACTTC
>TRBV11-1|TRBJ2-7|TRBD1|few
CASSKGQTYEQYF
TGTGCCAGCAGCAAGGGACAGACCTACGAGCAGTACTTC
>TRBV29-1|TRBJ2-2|TRBD2|few
CSSTTGTSGPTGELFF
TGCAGCTCAACTACCGGGACTAGCGGACCCACCGGGGAGCTGTTTTTT
>TRBV28|TRBJ1-5|NA|NA
CASSLRGFNQPQHF
TGTGCCAGCAGTTTACGGGGGTTTAATCAGCCCCAGCATTTT
>TRBV6-5|TRBJ2-7|TRBD1|few
CASSPRDRNYEQYF
TGTGCCAGCAGTCCTAGGGACAGAAACTACGAGCAGTACTTC
>TRBV5-6|TRBJ1-2|TRBD1|NA
CASSWTGNYGYTF
TGTGCCAGCAGCTGGACAGGGAACTATGGCTACACCTTC
>TRBV28|TRBJ2-7|NA|NA
CASSSHPTPGQYF
TGTGCCAGCAGCTCCCACCCAACTCCCGGGCAGTACTTC
>TRBV30|TRBJ2-1|NA|NA
CARLPLANEQFF
TGTGCCCGACTCCCCCTAGCGAATGAGCAGTTCTTC
>TRBV5-1|TRBJ2-3|TRBD1|few
CASSLFGQGALNTQYF
TGCGCCAGCAGCTTGTTTGGGCAGGGGGCGCTGAATACGCAGTATTTT
>TRBV29-1|TRBJ2-5|NA|NA
CSVPRYQEAQYF
TGCAGCGTCCCGCGGTACCAAGAGGCCCAGTACTTC
>TRBV30|TRBJ1-5|NA|NA
CAWSVPKTPFHSNQPQHF
TGTGCCTGGAGTGTACCAAAGACACCATTTCATAGCAATCAGCCCCAGCATTTT
>TRBV28|TRBJ2-5|NA|NA
CASSHRLEAQETQYF
TGTGCCAGCAGTCATCGACTAGAAGCTCAAGAGACCCAGTACTTC
>TRBV4-3|TRBJ2-7|TRBD1|NA
CASSQDGTGTASSYEQYF
TGCGCCAGCAGCCAAGATGGAACTGGGACAGCCTCCTCCTACGAGCAGTACTTC
>TRBV7-9|TRBJ2-1|TRBD1|NA
CASSSWPAAGGPDEQFF
TGTGCCAGCAGCTCATGGCCCGCGGCAGGGGGACCCGATGAGCAGTTCTTC